This is a list of T cell receptor beta chains from one sample in a study of T cell responses to AZD1222 COVID-19 vaccine. Sequencing used immunoSEQ multiplex PCR; TCRdb keeps in-frame clones, though not all of them. This table has 150,000 to 180,000 clones, 90% appearing once. Here the sequenced sample was peripheral blood, taken 28 days after the second AZD1222 dose. The receptors derive from an adult who received the AZD1222 COVID-19 vaccine. CDR3s include the opening cysteine and the closing phenylalanine or tryptophan. Each record gives: D gene, J gene, V gene, clone size, CDR3 DNA, CDR3 protein. A D gene is named only where the DNA matches it firmly. Clone sizes are given selectively: once, few, many, or a class where the clone is expanded.

. | TRBJ1-1 | TRBV19 | . | TGTGCCAGTAGTACCCACTCCAACACTGAAGCTTTCTTT | CASSTHSNTEAFF
. | TRBJ1-5 | TRBV19 | . | TGTGCCAGTACCAAGACAGGAAGAAGCAATCAGCCCCAGCATTTT | CASTKTGRSNQPQHF
. | TRBJ2-7 | TRBV19 | . | TGTGCCAGTAGTATCCAGGGCTACGAGCAGTACTTC | CASSIQGYEQYF
. | TRBJ1-3 | TRBV19 | few | TGTGCCAGTAGTATAACAGCCGGAAACACCATATATTTT | CASSITAGNTIYF
TRBD1 | TRBJ1-6 | TRBV28 | . | TGTGCCAGCAGAAATGGACAGGGCAGTTCACCCCTCCACTTT | CASRNGQGSSPLHF
TRBD1 | TRBJ1-1 | TRBV6-4 | . | TGTGCCAGCAGTCCAGGGGGCTACTGGGCGGATGAAGCTTTCTTT | CASSPGGYWADEAFF
. | TRBJ2-5 | TRBV6-5 | . | TGTGCCAGCGCGTTCGGGGGCATGGAGACCCAGTACTTC | CASAFGGMETQYF
. | TRBJ1-5 | TRBV24-1 | . | TGTGCCACCAGGCCTACAGGGAGCAATCAGCCCCAGCATTTT | CATRPTGSNQPQHF
. | TRBJ1-4 | TRBV28 | . | TGTGCCATCAGGGTCGCGACTAATGAAAAACTGTTTTTT | CAIRVATNEKLFF
TRBD1 | TRBJ2-7 | TRBV30 | once | TGTGCCTGGGGACAGGGGGCCATCGAGCAGTACTTC | CAWGQGAIEQYF
. | TRBJ1-5 | TRBV2 | . | TGTGCCAGCAGTGAACAGGGCGGTCAGCCCCAGCATTTT | CASSEQGGQPQHF
. | TRBJ1-1 | TRBV20-1 | . | TGCAGTGCTAAGTTGGCTGAAGCTTTCTTT | CSAKLAEAFF
TRBD1 | TRBJ1-1 | TRBV5-1 | . | TGCGCCAGCAGCTTCCGGGACAGGGGGCTTGGAGCTGAAGCTTTCTTT | CASSFRDRGLGAEAFF
. | TRBJ2-7 | TRBV4-1 | . | TGCGCCAGCAGCCAAACGTTCAGCGGGCCGGACGAGCAGTACTTC | CASSQTFSGPDEQYF
. | TRBJ1-2 | TRBV28 | . | TGTGCCAGCACTCCGGAGACGGGGGGGAACTATGGCTACACCTTC | CASTPETGGNYGYTF
. | TRBJ1-2 | TRBV28 | . | TGTGCCAGCAGTATCCAAGGGGGTAACTATGGCTACACCTTC | CASSIQGGNYGYTF
. | TRBJ1-3 | TRBV11-2 | . | TGTGCCAGCAGCGCCGCAGGGCCAGGGCTAAGAGGAAACACCATATATTTT | CASSAAGPGLRGNTIYF
. | TRBJ2-7 | TRBV4-2 | . | TGTGCCAGCAGCCAAACCCGGGGGACACCAACCTACGAGCAGTACTTC | CASSQTRGTPTYEQYF
. | TRBJ1-1 | TRBV6-5 | . | TGTGCCAGCAGGGACTGGGGGGCTGAAGCTTTCTTT | CASRDWGAEAFF
. | TRBJ1-3 | TRBV18 | once | TGTGCCAGCTCGACCCGGTCCTCCCTCTCTGGAAACACCATATATTTT | CASSTRSSLSGNTIYF
. | TRBJ2-2 | TRBV13 | once | TGTGCCAGCAGCTTACGAGCCCGGTGGGGGAACACCGGGGAGCTGTTTTTT | CASSLRARWGNTGELFF
. | TRBJ1-1 | TRBV11-1 | . | TGTGCCAGCAGCCCCTCCTGGGCGGCAGCGCACACTGAAGCTTTCTTT | CASSPSWAAAHTEAFF
. | TRBJ1-2 | TRBV12-3/TRBV12-4 | . | TGTGCCAGCAGTTTAGGGGTTAACTATGGCTACACCTTC | CASSLGVNYGYTF
. | TRBJ2-3 | TRBV7-3 | . | TGTGCCAGCAGGGTCGGGAGCACAGATACGCAGTATTTT | CASRVGSTDTQYF
TRBD2 | TRBJ2-3 | TRBV18 | . | TGTGCCAGCTCACCCTTGGGAGGGCCAGATACGCAGTATTTT | CASSPLGGPDTQYF
. | TRBJ2-1 | TRBV3-1/TRBV3-2 | . | TGTGCCAGCAGCGACTGGCGGGCATCACAAGACCTCGGGAATGAGCAGTTCTTC | CASSDWRASQDLGNEQFF
TRBD2 | TRBJ2-7 | TRBV7-9 | . | TGTGCCAGCAGCTTAGCGTCAGCGGGGGGGCCGGGGGAGCAGTACTTC | CASSLASAGGPGEQYF
TRBD2 | TRBJ2-1 | TRBV3-1/TRBV3-2 | . | TGTGCCAGCAGCCCGCTGGGGAGCGGGGGTTCCTACAATGAGCAGTTCTTC | CASSPLGSGGSYNEQFF
TRBD1 | TRBJ1-5 | TRBV6-5 | . | TGTGCCAGCAGCAGAGGGGGCGCGACCAATCAGCCCCAGCATTTT | CASSRGGATNQPQHF
TRBD1 | TRBJ1-5 | TRBV24-1 | . | TGTGCCACGCAGGGACAGATCAATCAGCCCCAGCATTTT | CATQGQINQPQHF
. | TRBJ1-1 | TRBV27 | . | TGTGCCAGCAGTTTAAACAGGGACACTGAAGCTTTCTTT | CASSLNRDTEAFF
. | TRBJ2-1 | TRBV6-4 | . | TGTGCCAGCAAGGGGGGGCCGGAGTACAATGAGCAGTTCTTC | CASKGGPEYNEQFF
. | TRBJ2-1 | TRBV24-1 | . | TGTGCCACCAGTGATTCCCGGGCCAGCAACAATGAGCAGTTCTTC | CATSDSRASNNEQFF
. | TRBJ1-1 | TRBV6-2/TRBV6-3 | . | TGTGCCAGCAGTTACGTGGCGGTGAACACTGAAGCTTTCTTT | CASSYVAVNTEAFF
TRBD1 | TRBJ1-1 | TRBV7-9 | . | TGTGCCAGCAGCGATAGCGAGGGGGCAGGGATCACTGAAGCTTTCTTT | CASSDSEGAGITEAFF
. | TRBJ1-1 | TRBV28 | once | TGTGCCAGCACCGGGAGCGAGTGGAACACTGAAGCTTTCTTT | CASTGSEWNTEAFF
. | TRBJ1-3 | TRBV23-1 | . | TGCGCCAGCAGCCTGATTTTGATTTTTGGAAACACCATATATTTT | CASSLILIFGNTIYF
TRBD2 | TRBJ2-5 | TRBV28 | . | TGTGCCAGCAGAGCGGCCGCCACTAGCGGGAGTGCCCAGTACTTC | CASRAAATSGSAQYF
. | TRBJ2-7 | TRBV19 | . | TGTGCCAGTAGTATGGGACGGGCCACCTACGAGCAGTACTTC | CASSMGRATYEQYF
TRBD1 | TRBJ2-5 | TRBV11-2 | once | TGTGCCAGCAACAACAGGGGAAGGGAGACCCAGTACTTC | CASNNRGRETQYF
. | TRBJ1-5 | TRBV6-5 | few | TGTGCCAGCACCCCCCAAAGGGGTGGGCATCAGCCCCAGCATTTT | CASTPQRGGHQPQHF
. | TRBJ1-2 | TRBV27 | few | TGTGCCAGCAGTTTTAATGACAGAATCTATGGCTACACCTTC | CASSFNDRIYGYTF
TRBD1 | TRBJ2-5 | TRBV5-1 | . | TGCGCCAGCAGCAGGGCACCAGGGGGCGGGGAGACCCAGTACTTC | CASSRAPGGGETQYF